Listed here is a single TCR beta chain. This clonotype was found many times. The specificity of this receptor is unknown. Qualities for individual bases were not recorded, and no much larger clone is one base off. The entry originates in a study of Graves' ophthalmopathy and Graves' hyperthyroidism (dated by TCRdb to about 2018). Concerning the study at large: Peripheral blood was collected at initial diagnosis, before any treatment. The study used signatures of the TCR beta repertoire to tell Graves' ophthalmopathy apart from Graves' hyperthyroidism and to predict which patients would progress to ophthalmopathy. In total, around 140 blood samples were TCR-sequenced: roughly 45 ophthalmopathy, some 72 hyperthyroidism and some 17 hyperthyroidism-to-ophthalmopathy patients. To explore V-J signatures that distinguish ophthalmopathy from hyperthyroidism, a discovery set of around 100 patients was enrolled, made up of over 40 with ophthalmopathy and around 57 with stable hyperthyroidism. The independent validation cohort included approximately 19 hyperthyroidism patients plus 17 patients who later progressed from hyperthyroidism to ophthalmopathy. In about six hyperthyroidism patients, the T-cell repertoires found in thyroid tissue were compared with those found in blood. Once sampling was done, hyperthyroidism patients were given methimazole at a starting dose of 30 mg daily, while ophthalmopathy patients were given high-dose intravenous methylprednisolone.

Ophthalmopathy patients had moderately to severely active disease, Clinical Activity Score of at least 3, NOSPECS grade of at least 4, and disease duration under 3 months. Patients with other autoimmune diseases, uncontrolled infections, pregnancy or lactation were excluded. Diagnosis was based on clinical symptoms, serum thyroxine, TRAb, thyroid ultrasound and orbital computed tomography. PBMCs were isolated from 10 ml of fresh peripheral blood by Ficoll-Paque density gradient centrifugation. Total RNA was extracted with Trizol reagent and quality-checked on an Agilent 2100 Bioanalyzer. For repertoire sequencing, the TCR beta CDR3 regions were amplified from RNA transcripts. HTBI primers and the Qiagen OneStep RT-PCR kit were used in a first-round RT-PCR, which was followed by a second-round multiplex PCR, size selection and purification. Libraries were sequenced paired-end with 100 bp reads on an Illumina HiSeq2000. In the original analysis: Reads were processed with SOAPnuke, discarding reads with adapters, uncalled bases, mean Phred below 15, or no exact constant-primer or identifier match. High-quality paired reads were merged with COPE v1.2.5. Each unique nucleotide sequence was defined as a clonotype, and clonotypes were aligned to IMGT TRB V, D and J references with MiTCR v1.1. The analysis was limited to V-J combinations with a frequency above 0.0001, which together covered about 99% of the repertoires. For each V-J combination, a TCR clonal expansion and chaos score was defined as F50 clonal expansion divided by the chaos observed in the TCRdist matrix. Welch's t-statistics and random forest were used to narrow the features down to approximately twelve V-J combinations, which were then fed into a naive Bayes classifier. Thyroid-blood repertoire similarity was quantified with the Morisita-Horn index. Through fastp at Q25 and MiXCR, TCRdb rebuilt clones from the public reads, retaining in-frame beta chains. Identical CDR3 proteins give one entry, which carries the most common genes and DNA. For this entry, the V and J calls and clone size follow TCRdb and not the study's own pipeline. In all, the sample holds 660,000 or so distinct CDR3 sequences, and over 40% of those were seen once. The ten largest clones add up to over 2.5% of the sample.

What the study reported, not specific to this receptor: Most of the expanded thyroid clonotypes with a frequency above 0.001 were also detected in blood, and it was suggested that the thyroid immune response may be reflected by blood repertoires. No statistical method was used to predetermine the sample size, and group allocation was not hidden from the investigators. The 13-signature model separated ophthalmopathy from stable hyperthyroidism with approximately 90% sensitivity and about 81% specificity in cross-validation, and 80%/75% in the test set. In validation, the model predicted ophthalmopathy progression with 55% to 71% sensitivity and roughly 72% specificity; some twelve predicted patients were CT-confirmed with GO in a median of 6.5 months.

Its CDR3 holds 12 amino acids, cysteine through phenylalanine. Here the CDR3 DNA is all that survives: 36 bases in frame from base 1. The junction shows trimming of 9 bases on V and 7 bases on J, and the gene matches do not reach 4 bases of it. The germline V gene (reference sequence) specifies LNHDA as CDR1 and SQIVND as CDR2. The rearrangement joined TRBV19 to TRBJ2-7, and 12 junctional nucleotides match TRBD1. The sequenced sample consisted of peripheral blood. This TCR derives from an adult man with Graves' ophthalmopathy. The DNA sequence is as follows: TGTGCCAGCGGGACAGGGGGCAAGGAGCAGTACTTC. It is translated as CASGTGGKEQYF. With all but the CDR3 taken from the reference TRBV19 and TRBJ2-7 genes, the full variable domain is: DGGITQSPKYLFRKEGQNVTLSCEQNLNHDAMYWYRQDPGQGLRLIYYSQIVNDFQKGDIAEGYSVSREKKESFPLTVTSAQKNPTAFYLCASGTGGKEQYFGPGTRLTVT.